Listed below are T cell receptor beta chains from one sample, sequenced in a study of vaccination effects on CD4 cells after COVID-19. Their antigen targets remain unknown. This table comes from immunoSEQ multiplex PCR, and its TCRdb copy is limited to in-frame clones, with some not included. The profile shows about 79,000 clones, around 74% of them singletons. Sequences were derived from CD4+ T cells from PBMCs cultured with HCoV-229E spike peptides, sampled before COVID-19 vaccination. The receptors were gathered from a human donor who received a COVID-19 vaccine. The CDR3 runs from the conserved cysteine through the conserved F or W. D genes are given only for firm matches. The listing skips clone size in some rows; elsewhere it reads once, few, many or a size class.

clone_size j_call d_call v_call cdr3_aa cdr3_nt
- TRBJ1-3 - TRBV21-1 CASGGVRSGNTIYF TGTGCCAGCGGGGGGGTCCGCTCTGGAAACACCATATATTTT
few TRBJ1-5 TRBD1 TRBV27 CASSSLDRIISNQPQHF TGTGCCAGCAGTTCCCTGGACAGGATTATTAGCAATCAGCCCCAGCATTTT
once TRBJ2-5 - TRBV5-1 CASSPGIGRVGETQYF TGCGCCAGCAGCCCAGGGATCGGTAGGGTTGGGGAGACCCAGTACTTC
few TRBJ2-2 TRBD2 TRBV6-5 CASSYQRGGVGELFF TGTGCCAGCAGTTACCAGCGGGGGGGCGTCGGGGAGCTGTTTTTT
- TRBJ2-2 - TRBV2 CASSESGLANTGELFF TGTGCCAGCAGTGAATCCGGACTCGCGAACACCGGGGAGCTGTTTTTT
- TRBJ2-5 - TRBV7-8 CASSLVGETQYF TGTGCCAGCAGCTTAGTCGGGGAGACCCAGTACTTC
- TRBJ2-5 - TRBV18 CASSMNKQETQYF TGTGCCAGCTCCATGAATAAACAAGAGACCCAGTACTTC
- TRBJ2-3 - TRBV24-1 CATSDPPGGRDTQYF TGTGCCACCAGTGATCCCCCAGGGGGGCGCGATACGCAGTATTTT
once TRBJ2-6 - TRBV18 CASSPPGGSGANVLTF TGTGCCAGCTCACCCCCCGGCGGGTCTGGGGCCAACGTCCTGACTTTC
- TRBJ2-2 - TRBV15 CATSRGGETNTGELFF TGTGCCACCAGCAGAGGGGGAGAGACCAACACCGGGGAGCTGTTTTTT
- TRBJ2-2 - TRBV25-1 CASSPFLNRDGGNGELFF TGTGCCAGCAGTCCCTTTTTAAACAGGGACGGGGGTAACGGGGAGCTGTTTTTT
few TRBJ2-3 TRBD1 TRBV5-1 CASQGTASTDTQYF TGCGCCAGCCAGGGGACAGCTAGCACAGATACGCAGTATTTT
- TRBJ1-2 - TRBV30 CAWKFHLNYGYTF TGTGCCTGGAAATTTCACTTAAACTATGGCTACACCTTC
- TRBJ1-6 - TRBV5-1 CASSFNNSPLHF TGCGCCAGCAGCTTTAATAATTCACCCCTCCACTTT
- TRBJ2-5 TRBD1 TRBV25-1 CASRRDSQETQYF TGTGCCAGCAGGAGGGACAGCCAAGAGACCCAGTACTTC
- TRBJ1-6 - TRBV11-2 CASSFGFSYNSPLHF TGTGCCAGCAGCTTCGGGTTTTCCTATAATTCACCCCTCCACTTT
large TRBJ2-1 - TRBV11-2 CASSFGRNNEQFF TGTGCCAGCAGCTTTGGGAGGAACAATGAGCAGTTCTTC
- TRBJ2-3 - TRBV6-5 CASTRGSTDTQYF TGTGCCAGCACACGGGGGTCCACAGATACGCAGTATTTT
- TRBJ1-2 - TRBV7-9 CASSSDRTNYGYTF TGTGCCAGCAGCAGCGACAGAACTAACTATGGCTACACCTTC
once TRBJ1-2 TRBD1 TRBV11-2 CASSHGQGAWYGYTF TGTGCCAGCAGCCACGGACAGGGCGCTTGGTATGGCTACACCTTC
- TRBJ1-2 - TRBV10-3 CAIRDIRNYGYTF TGTGCCATCAGGGACATCCGGAACTATGGCTACACCTTC
few TRBJ2-2 - TRBV5-5 CASSLDFGAGYTGELFF TGTGCCAGCAGCTTGGACTTTGGAGCAGGATACACCGGGGAGCTGTTTTTT
- TRBJ2-5 - TRBV28 CASSLWEGEGETQYF TGTGCCAGCAGTTTATGGGAGGGAGAAGGTGAGACCCAGTACTTC
- TRBJ1-6 - TRBV19 CASSRNRGAAKSSYNSPLHF TGTGCCAGTAGTAGGAATCGGGGGGCCGCAAAATCCTCCTATAATTCACCCCTCCACTTT
- TRBJ2-2 TRBD1 TRBV5-1 CASSPPGQGAPGELFF TGCGCCAGCAGTCCTCCGGGACAGGGGGCCCCCGGGGAGCTGTTTTTT
- TRBJ1-6 - TRBV10-2 CASSGNMGPLHF TGCGCCAGCAGTGGTAACATGGGACCCCTCCACTTT
- TRBJ1-5 - TRBV6-5 CASRKSSGGRQPQHF TGTGCCAGCAGAAAGTCATCGGGGGGGCGTCAGCCCCAGCATTTT
- TRBJ2-1 TRBD2 TRBV4-1 CASSQVAGGEPLYNEQFF TGCGCCAGCAGCCAAGTTGCGGGGGGCGAACCTCTCTACAATGAGCAGTTCTTC
- TRBJ1-6 - TRBV5-5 CASSLNPSAVNSPLHF TGTGCCAGCAGCTTGAATCCGAGCGCGGTGAATTCACCCCTCCACTTT
- TRBJ2-4 - TRBV2 CASSRHIQYF TGTGCCAGCAGTCGGCACATTCAGTACTTC
- TRBJ1-1 - TRBV7-2 CASSRTVGNTEAFF TGTGCCAGCAGTCGGACAGTGGGGAACACTGAAGCTTTCTTT
- TRBJ2-2 TRBD2 TRBV2 CASRISGGANTGELFF TGTGCCAGCAGAATTAGCGGGGGGGCCAACACCGGGGAGCTGTTTTTT
- TRBJ1-2 TRBD1 TRBV27 CASSQLTGGLFYGYTF TGTGCCAGCAGTCAACTGACAGGGGGGTTATTCTATGGCTACACCTTC
- TRBJ2-1 - TRBV14 CASSQLTKASYNEQFF TGTGCCAGCAGCCAACTGACTAAGGCGTCTTACAATGAGCAGTTCTTC
- TRBJ1-2 TRBD1 TRBV30 CAWGTGRGYTF TGTGCCTGGGGGACAGGGAGAGGCTACACCTTC
- TRBJ1-2 - TRBV19 CASNLEGRPYGYTF TGTGCCAGTAACTTGGAGGGGAGACCCTATGGCTACACCTTC
- TRBJ1-5 - TRBV19 CASSIVEGGSNQPQHF TGTGCCAGTAGTATAGTTGAGGGTGGCAGCAATCAGCCCCAGCATTTT
- TRBJ1-1 TRBD1 TRBV29-1 CSVNLQGGTEAFF TGCAGCGTTAACCTCCAGGGGGGCACTGAAGCTTTCTTT
- TRBJ2-6 TRBD1 TRBV5-1 CASSSGGAGANVLTF TGCGCCAGCAGCTCAGGGGGCGCTGGGGCCAACGTCCTGACTTTC
- TRBJ2-1 TRBD2 TRBV7-3 CASSDRTSGGSEQFF TGTGCCAGCAGCGACCGGACTAGCGGGGGGAGTGAGCAGTTCTTC
- TRBJ2-2 TRBD1 TRBV11-2 CASSRTGVTGELFF TGTGCCAGCAGTAGGACAGGGGTCACCGGGGAGCTGTTTTTT
- TRBJ1-1 TRBD1 TRBV10-1 CASSDNGQGGTEAFF TGCGCCAGCAGTGATAATGGACAGGGAGGCACTGAAGCTTTCTTT
- TRBJ2-1 TRBD1 TRBV6-4 CASSKGQKNEQFF TGTGCCAGCAGTAAGGGACAGAAGAATGAGCAGTTCTTC
- TRBJ1-4 - TRBV6-5 CASEGRVLEF TGTGCCAGCGAGGGCAGGGTCCTGGAATTC
- TRBJ1-2 - TRBV5-1 CASSSTHYGYTF TGCGCCAGCAGCTCGACGCATTATGGCTACACCTTC
- TRBJ1-5 TRBD1 TRBV5-6 CASSLGVQGGNQPQHF TGTGCCAGCAGCTTGGGTGTACAGGGGGGCAATCAGCCCCAGCATTTT
- TRBJ2-5 - TRBV5-1 CASSLESQGQETQYF TGCGCCAGCAGCTTGGAATCTCAGGGTCAGGAGACCCAGTACTTC
few TRBJ2-4 - TRBV3-1/TRBV3-2 CASRGGGASKNIQYF TGTGCCAGCAGAGGAGGGGGCGCGTCCAAAAACATTCAGTACTTC
- TRBJ1-2 TRBD1 TRBV7-2 CASTLLPAGGNYGYTF TGTGCCAGCACCCTTTTGCCTGCAGGGGGGAACTATGGCTACACCTTC
- TRBJ2-5 - TRBV4-3 CASSLQSQETQYF TGCGCCAGCAGCTTACAGAGTCAAGAGACCCAGTACTTC
- TRBJ2-3 TRBD1 TRBV5-6 CASSSKQGTVGGDTQYF TGTGCCAGCAGCTCAAAACAAGGGACAGTTGGAGGAGATACGCAGTATTTT
- TRBJ2-3 - TRBV2 CASSVQTGSSRDTQYF TGTGCCAGCAGTGTTCAGACAGGTTCTTCCCGAGATACGCAGTATTTT